These 20 T cell receptor beta chains were sequenced from one sample in a study of yellow fever vaccine responses in identical twins (dated by TCRdb to the late 2010s). Library prep was done by RT-PCR. Sequencing used an Illumina HiSeq 2500. TCRdb handled the public reads itself, with Q25 trimming in fastp and clone calling in MiXCR, and kept productive beta chains. Entries that share a CDR3 protein sequence are merged under the most common genes and DNA. The sample includes about 1,700 distinct CDR3 sequences, with under 85% observed a single time. The top ten hold 28% of the sample. The sequenced sample was T cells from blood (PBMCs), unsorted or a sorted subset (not recorded which), obtained before or after yellow fever vaccination (not recorded which). The receptors come from a female donor who received the yellow fever vaccine.

The CDR3 bases are TGCAGTGCTAGAGAAACCAGAAAGGATACGCAGTATTTT. This gives the protein CSARETRKDTQYF. V gene TRBV20-1 combines with J gene TRBJ2-3, with unresolved D. The CDR3 consists of 13 residues. Germline CDR1 reads DFQATT; CDR2 reads SNEGSKA (reference sequence). V was trimmed by 0 bases and J by 6 bases, leaving 10 bases between them.

The table lists this clonotype with a few counts. The V call is TRBV15, the J call TRBJ1-5; D is unresolved. V lost 1 base and J lost 6, with 7 bases in between. CDR3 size: 13 residues. The germline V gene has CDR1 LNHNV and CDR2 YYDKDF (reference sequence). In DNA form, the CDR3 reads TGTGCCACCAGCAGAGTATACGGTCAGCCCCAGCATTTT. The encoded protein is CATSRVYGQPQHF.

The V call is TRBV5-1, the J call TRBJ2-3; a weak D match, TRBD2 (6 bases). V was shortened by 8 bases and J by 4 bases, with 14 bases between the two germline ends. Germline-derived CDR1 and CDR2 are SGHRS and YFSETQ. This CDR3 region has 13 residues. CDR3 sequence: CASMRGQADTQYF. The CDR3 coding sequence is TGCGCCAGTATGCGGGGTCAGGCAGATACGCAGTATTTT.

The CDR3 nucleotides are TGTGCCAGCAGGGCAGATACGGGCACTGAAGCTTTCTTT. It translates to CASRADTGTEAFF. The chain employs TRBV12-3 or TRBV12-4 and TRBJ1-1; D remains ambiguous. V lost 6 bases, J lost 4 bases, and 12 bases lay in between. The CDR3 totals 13 residues.

This clonotype is a singleton in its sample. The CDR3 sequence is CASSLKQGVVGEQFF. The CDR3 region has the DNA TGTGCCAGCAGTTTAAAACAGGGGGTTGTGGGTGAGCAGTTCTTC. This chain uses TRBV12-3 or TRBV12-4 with TRBJ2-1; the match to TRBD1 covers 8 bases. Trimming removed 2 bases from V and 9 bases from J; junction bases left unmatched: 9. The CDR3 totals 15 residues.

The CDR3 DNA is TGTGCCAGCAGCGTCCTCGGGCCAGGTTATTCACCCCTCCACTTT. This gives the protein CASSVLGPGYSPLHF. The rearrangement joins TRBV13 to TRBJ1-6; D ambiguous. Germline loops: CDR1 PRHDT, CDR2 FYEKMQ (reference sequence). CDR3 length: 15 amino acids. Between the trimmed V and J ends, which lost 5 bases and 8 bases, there was a span of 16 bases.

V usage is TRBV11-1 and J usage is TRBJ2-2; D remains unclear. Trimming took 5 bases from V and 7 from J, leaving 5 bases between them. The CDR3 loop spans 11 amino acids. Germline CDR1 is SGHAT and CDR2 is FQDESV (reference sequence). CDR3 in amino acids: CASSADGELFF. CDR3 sequence (DNA): TGTGCCAGCAGCGCGGACGGGGAGCTGTTTTTT.

The table lists this clonotype with a count of one. The rearrangement joins TRBV12-3 or TRBV12-4 to TRBJ2-1; 8 bases are a match to TRBD2. The CDR3 extends over 16 amino acids. Trimming took 4 bases from V and 0 from J; bases not matched to a gene: 5. This CDR3 reads CASSSRTSHSYNEQFF. In DNA, the CDR3 is TGTGCCAGCAGTTCCCGGACTAGCCACTCCTACAATGAGCAGTTCTTC.

Only one count was recorded for this clonotype. The rearrangement links TRBV30 to TRBJ1-1; 8 bases line up with TRBD1. This CDR3 has 13 amino acids. In germline, CDR1 is GTSNPN, CDR2 SVGIG (reference sequence). V shed 5 bases and J 4 bases; nucleotides not matched to a gene: 6. CDR3 sequence: CAWSQGAPTEAFF. Written as DNA, the CDR3 is TGTGCCTGGTCTCAGGGGGCGCCCACTGAAGCTTTCTTT. The whole variable domain, remainder taken from reference TRBV30 and TRBJ1-1, is SQTIHQWPATLVQPVGSPLSLECTVEGTSNPNLYWYRQAAGRGLQLLFYSVGIGQISSEVPQNLSASRPQDRQFILSSKKLLLSDSGFYLCAWSQGAPTEAFFGQGTRLTVV.

The V and J genes are TRBV2 and TRBJ1-2, with 8 bases fitting TRBD1. The CDR3 has 14 residues. The J segment lost 1 base and the V segment lost 4 bases, leaving 2 bases of the junction unmatched. Germline assignment: CDR1 SNHLY and CDR2 FYNNEI. The CDR3 loop reads CASSVGQGNYGYTF. In nucleotides, the CDR3 is TGTGCCAGCAGTGTTGGACAGGGTAACTATGGCTACACCTTC.

V is TRBV13 and J is TRBJ2-3; TRBD2 matches 8 bases. The CDR3 has 13 amino acids. Germline V CDR1 and CDR2: PRHDT, FYEKMQ (reference sequence). Trimming cost V 7 bases and J 5 bases; bases outside gene matches: 5. Here the CDR3 reads CASNGGEVDTQYF. CDR3 DNA: TGTGCCAGCAACGGGGGGGAGGTAGATACGCAGTATTTT.

This rearrangement joins TRBV20-1 to TRBJ2-1; unclear D gene. Per germline, CDR1 DFQATT and CDR2 SNEGSKA (reference sequence). The CDR3 is 13 amino acids. In DNA form, the CDR3 reads TGCAGGCCACAGTTGGCTTACTACAATGAGCAGTTCTTC. This gives the protein CRPQLAYYNEQFF.

V gene TRBV20-1 combines with J gene TRBJ2-7; possible D gene TRBD2, 6 bases. The ends were cut back, 0 bases at V and 3 bases at J, with 12 bases in the middle. The CDR3 sequence is 14 residues long. Germline V lookup: CDR1 DFQATT, CDR2 SNEGSKA (reference sequence). CDR3 amino acids: CSAREGGAGYEQYF. The CDR3 nucleotides read TGCAGTGCTAGAGAAGGCGGGGCGGGCTACGAGCAGTACTTC.

The CDR3 nucleotides read TGTGCCAGCAGTTACGCCTCCGGGACCAACACCGGGGAGCTGTTTTTT. It is translated as CASSYASGTNTGELFF. The V and J genes are TRBV6-2 or TRBV6-3 and TRBJ2-2, with D possibly called TRBD1 or TRBD2 (5 bases each). Germline loops: CDR1 MNHEY, CDR2 SVGEGT. V gave up 2 bases and J gave up 2 bases, with 12 bases separating them. This CDR3 contains 16 residues.

The V call is TRBV29-1, the J call TRBJ2-2, with D possibly matching TRBD2 (6 bases). Germline V gives CDR1 SQVTM, CDR2 ANQGSEA. This CDR3 spans 12 amino acids. V was shortened by 4 bases and J by 7 bases, with 10 bases between the two germline ends. CDR3 DNA: TGCAGCGTTGTTCAGGGAGGCGGGGAGCTGTTTTTT. This translates into CSVVQGGGELFF.

This clonotype was recorded once. V and J are TRBV28 and TRBJ1-2; no firm D call. V was trimmed by 5 bases and J by 1 base, leaving 11 bases between them. The CDR3 spans 14 residues. Germline CDR1 MDHEN, CDR2 SYDVKM. CDR3 in DNA: TGTGCCAGCAGTCCGCCGGGCAGTAACTATGGCTACACCTTC. This sequence encodes CASSPPGSNYGYTF.

This chain connects TRBV4-1 to TRBJ2-7; 8 bases map to TRBD2. This CDR3 is 14 amino acids long. CDR1 MGHRA and CDR2 YSYEKL come from the germline V gene. The V segment lost 5 bases and the J segment 2 bases; nucleotides outside the gene matches: 5. The chain's CDR3 is CASSFSGKAYEQYF. CDR3 nucleotide sequence: TGCGCCAGCAGCTTTAGCGGGAAGGCCTACGAGCAGTACTTC.

The chain employs TRBV5-1 and TRBJ1-1, with D perhaps matching TRBD1 (5 bases). The V and J ends lost 0 bases and 3 bases respectively, with 9 bases between them. The germline gives CDR1 SGHRS, CDR2 YFSETQ. This CDR3 contains 14 residues. The DNA for the CDR3 is TGCGCCAGCAGCTTGGTAGGGGAGTACACTGAAGCTTTCTTT. Its translation is CASSLVGEYTEAFF.

The CDR3 DNA is TGTGCCAGCTCGGTCGCCAGCGTCTCTGGAAACACCATATATTTT. Translated, it gives CASSVASVSGNTIYF. The chain combines TRBV6-2 or TRBV6-3 with TRBJ1-3; no clear D gene. This CDR3 contains 15 residues. Germline CDR1 and CDR2: MNHEY and SVGEGT. V was shortened by 8 bases and J by 0 bases, with 14 bases between the two germline ends.

The chain is built from TRBV20-1 and TRBJ1-3, with D unresolved. V lost 0 bases and J 4 bases, leaving 4 bases between the germline ends. CDR1 and CDR2 (germline): DFQATT, SNEGSKA (reference sequence). This CDR3 contains 12 residues. CDR3 residues: CSARDRGNTIYF. The DNA of the CDR3 is TGCAGTGCTAGAGACAGGGGAAACACCATATATTTT.